These T cell receptor beta chains were read from a single sample in a study of T cell changes during pregnancy in multiple sclerosis. Assay used: immunoSEQ multiplex PCR; TCRdb lists only in-frame clones, some missing. The repertoire includes more than 85,000 clones, 90% to 95% of them detected once, and about 0.9% sits in the top ten. This specimen was peripheral blood, taken before pregnancy. Receptor source: a female donor with multiple sclerosis, enrolled in a pregnancy study. The CDR3 runs from the conserved cysteine through the conserved F or W. The D gene is left open where the match is weak. Not all rows give a size; the values are once, few, many and, for expanded clones, a class.

V,J,D,size,DNA,CDR3
TRBV7-3,TRBJ1-1,TRBD1,once,TGTGCCAGCAGCTTAATCGGGACAGGGGGCACTGAAGCTTTCTTT,CASSLIGTGGTEAFF
TRBV7-9,TRBJ1-2,NA,few,TGTGCCAGCAGCAGCAGGGTGGGTAACTATGGCTACACCTTC,CASSSRVGNYGYTF
TRBV12-1,TRBJ1-2,NA,NA,TGTGCCAGCAGCCCGAGGACAGGGGGCGATCCTAACTATGGCTACACCTTC,CASSPRTGGDPNYGYTF
TRBV4-1,TRBJ1-5,TRBD1,NA,TGCGCCAGCAGCCCCGGGGCGGTTACAGGGGGCTCCAATCAGCCCCAGCATTTT,CASSPGAVTGGSNQPQHF
TRBV2,TRBJ2-7,TRBD2,NA,TGTGCCAGCAGCGTGGGACTAGCGGGAGGGGAAGCTTGGTACGAGCAGTACTTC,CASSVGLAGGEAWYEQYF
TRBV27,TRBJ2-2,NA,NA,TGTGCCAGCAGTTTAACGACAGCGAACACCGGGGAGCTGTTTTTT,CASSLTTANTGELFF
TRBV5-1,TRBJ1-4,TRBD1,once,TGCGCCAGCAGCTTCGCGAGGGGGCTGGGTGAAAAACTGTTTTTT,CASSFARGLGEKLFF
TRBV6-1,TRBJ1-3,NA,NA,TGTGCCAGCAGTGCAGGGGTCGGAAACACCATATATTTT,CASSAGVGNTIYF
TRBV7-2,TRBJ1-2,TRBD1,NA,TGTGCCAGCAGCCCAAGGGGACAGGGGTACGGCTACACCTTC,CASSPRGQGYGYTF
TRBV19,TRBJ2-5,TRBD2,NA,TGTGCCAGTAGTCCCTCAGCGGGATTCAGAGAGACCCAGTACTTC,CASSPSAGFRETQYF
TRBV30,TRBJ1-3,NA,once,TGTGCCTGTACAGCCGTCTCTGGAAACACCATATATTTT,CACTAVSGNTIYF
TRBV6-6,TRBJ2-1,TRBD1,NA,TGTGCCAGCGGCGAGACAGGGTCCTACAATGAGCAGTTCTTC,CASGETGSYNEQFF
TRBV2,TRBJ2-5,TRBD1,NA,TGTGCCAGCAGTGAAATCACAGGGGCGTACCAAGAGACCCAGTACTTC,CASSEITGAYQETQYF
TRBV19,TRBJ2-2,NA,once,TGTGCCAGTAGTATTGCCGGGACAAGATCCACCGGGGAGCTGTTTTTT,CASSIAGTRSTGELFF
TRBV21-1,TRBJ1-5,NA,NA,TGTGCCAGCAGCCCCCGGAGGGCGGGTCAGCCCCAGCATTTT,CASSPRRAGQPQHF
TRBV27,TRBJ2-3,NA,NA,TGTGCCAGCAGTTTACCAAGCACAGATACGCAGTATTTT,CASSLPSTDTQYF
TRBV4-1,TRBJ1-1,TRBD1,NA,TGCGCCAGCAGCAACCCGGGACAGGGGTACACTGAAGCTTTCTTT,CASSNPGQGYTEAFF
TRBV4-3,TRBJ1-1,NA,NA,TGCGCCAGCAGCCCAGGCCGACAGTTCACTGAAGCTTTCTTT,CASSPGRQFTEAFF
TRBV5-5,TRBJ2-7,TRBD2,NA,TGTGCCAGCAGCCTTAGCGGGAATTCCTACGAGCAGTACTTC,CASSLSGNSYEQYF
TRBV6-5,TRBJ1-3,NA,NA,TGTGCCAGCAGCCTGGACAGTTTCTCTGGAAACACCATATATTTT,CASSLDSFSGNTIYF
TRBV7-2,TRBJ2-7,TRBD1,once,TGTGCCAGCAGCTTAGGACAGGGGGCCTACGAGCAGTACTTC,CASSLGQGAYEQYF
TRBV2,TRBJ2-7,NA,NA,TGTGCCAGCAGTGAAGGGACAGCTTACGAGCAGTACTTC,CASSEGTAYEQYF
TRBV5-1,TRBJ1-4,TRBD1,NA,TGCGCCAGCAGCCGGGACAGGGGAGCAACTAATGAAAAACTGTTTTTT,CASSRDRGATNEKLFF
TRBV4-3,TRBJ2-4,NA,NA,TGCGCCAGCAGCCAAGTGCGTCAGGGTGACATTCAGTACTTC,CASSQVRQGDIQYF
TRBV27,TRBJ2-5,TRBD1,NA,TGTGCCAGCAGTTCCGGGACAGGGGGTAGAGAGACCCAGTACTTC,CASSSGTGGRETQYF
TRBV5-6,TRBJ2-4,TRBD1,NA,TGTGCCAGCAGCACAGGGGTTAAAAACATTCAGTACTTC,CASSTGVKNIQYF
TRBV7-2,TRBJ2-7,TRBD1,NA,TGTGCCAGCAGCTTAGACAGGGGGACTGGCTACGAGCAGTACTTC,CASSLDRGTGYEQYF
TRBV5-1,TRBJ1-3,TRBD1,NA,TGCGCCAGCAGCTCCGGGACAGGCCCCTCTGGAAACACCATATATTTT,CASSSGTGPSGNTIYF
TRBV5-4,TRBJ1-1,NA,NA,TGTGCCAGCAGCCCCCATTGGGGCTCGAACACTGAAGCTTTCTTT,CASSPHWGSNTEAFF
TRBV7-9,TRBJ1-3,NA,NA,TGTGCCGGGAGCAGGGGTCCTGGAAACACCATATATTTT,CAGSRGPGNTIYF
TRBV13,TRBJ2-7,TRBD2,NA,TGTGCCAGCAGCCCCCCAGGCGGGAGCTCCTACGAGCAGTACTTC,CASSPPGGSSYEQYF
TRBV6-1,TRBJ1-3,TRBD1,NA,TGTGCCAGCAGTGCGGACAGGGGAGGTCTGGGAGGAAACACCATATATTTT,CASSADRGGLGGNTIYF
TRBV27,TRBJ2-7,TRBD1,NA,TGTGCCAGCACTCCAGGGGGCTCCTACGAGCAGTACTTC,CASTPGGSYEQYF
TRBV5-1,TRBJ1-1,NA,NA,TGCGCCAGCAGCTTGGACAGGGACACTGAAGCTTTCTTT,CASSLDRDTEAFF
TRBV12-5,TRBJ1-1,NA,NA,TGTGCTAGTGCTGTAGGAGATGAAGCTTTCTTT,CASAVGDEAFF
TRBV9,TRBJ2-3,NA,NA,TGTGCCAGCAGCGTTACAGGAGCACACGCAGATACGCAGTATTTT,CASSVTGAHADTQYF
TRBV6-1,TRBJ2-6,TRBD1,NA,TGTGCCAGCAGTACAGGGGACGGGGCCAACGTCCTGACTTTC,CASSTGDGANVLTF
TRBV27,TRBJ2-7,TRBD1,NA,TGTGCCAGCAGTATATCTACAGGGACAGTCTCCTACGAGCAGTACTTC,CASSISTGTVSYEQYF
TRBV20-1,TRBJ1-1,NA,NA,TGCAGTGCTAGTAAGAACACTGAAGCTTTCTTT,CSASKNTEAFF
TRBV7-2,TRBJ2-1,TRBD1,NA,TGTGCCAGCAGCTATCGACAGGGCAATGAGCAGTTCTTC,CASSYRQGNEQFF